This TCR beta chain was sequenced for a study of T cell clusters in autoimmune cytopenias. Notes on the study in general: Healthy donors had approximately 3.3-fold more exclusive TRB clusters than active autoimmune hepatitis patients. Primary autoimmune cytopenia patients appeared to lack physiological T cell clusters present in healthy donors.

Approximately 36,000 genome equivalents of blood DNA were amplified for TRB. Points on this clonotype: What it recognizes is unknown.

Germline CDR1 reads MNHEY; CDR2 reads SVGAGI. The CDR3 extends over 14 amino acids. TRB was amplified by touch-down multiplex PCR, primer pools A and B combined. TCRdb reanalyzed the multiplex PCR reads, giving one entry per CDR3 protein sequence and no DNA. The listing contains around 4,000 distinct CDR3 sequences. The receptor was derived from a human donor with an autoimmune cytopenia or autoimmune hepatitis (not recorded which). The chain has TRBV6-5 and TRBJ2-7. Sequenced material: peripheral blood. The CDR3: CASSYSGGTYEQYF.